This TCR beta chain was retrieved from a study of blood T cell repertoires in COVID-19. Overall study: Whether acute or convalescent, the COVID-19 samples came from the United States, Italy and Spain.

Germline CDR1 MDHEN, CDR2 SYDVKM. The CDR3 covers 13 residues. V gave up 6 bases and J gave up 1 base, with 6 bases separating them. Original processing notes: Amplification of reference gene primers provided the estimated nucleated cell counts. Using immunoSEQ multiplex PCR, the repertoire was profiled, and TCRdb retains in-frame clones only, with some absent. For V, J and clone size, that table is used; D and trimming come from the DNA. The table lists 100,000 to 120,000 clones, 70% to 90% of them singletons. To note about this clone: Other DNA sequences in the same sample also yield this CDR3.

This TCR derives from a woman aged 50 to 60 with acute or convalescent COVID-19. This rearrangement joins TRBV28 to TRBJ2-2; the D gene is possibly TRBD1 (6 bases). The sequenced sample was peripheral blood. The CDR3 sequence is CASRTGNTGELFF. CDR3 DNA sequence: TGTGCCAGCAGGACAGGGAACACCGGGGAGCTGTTTTTT.